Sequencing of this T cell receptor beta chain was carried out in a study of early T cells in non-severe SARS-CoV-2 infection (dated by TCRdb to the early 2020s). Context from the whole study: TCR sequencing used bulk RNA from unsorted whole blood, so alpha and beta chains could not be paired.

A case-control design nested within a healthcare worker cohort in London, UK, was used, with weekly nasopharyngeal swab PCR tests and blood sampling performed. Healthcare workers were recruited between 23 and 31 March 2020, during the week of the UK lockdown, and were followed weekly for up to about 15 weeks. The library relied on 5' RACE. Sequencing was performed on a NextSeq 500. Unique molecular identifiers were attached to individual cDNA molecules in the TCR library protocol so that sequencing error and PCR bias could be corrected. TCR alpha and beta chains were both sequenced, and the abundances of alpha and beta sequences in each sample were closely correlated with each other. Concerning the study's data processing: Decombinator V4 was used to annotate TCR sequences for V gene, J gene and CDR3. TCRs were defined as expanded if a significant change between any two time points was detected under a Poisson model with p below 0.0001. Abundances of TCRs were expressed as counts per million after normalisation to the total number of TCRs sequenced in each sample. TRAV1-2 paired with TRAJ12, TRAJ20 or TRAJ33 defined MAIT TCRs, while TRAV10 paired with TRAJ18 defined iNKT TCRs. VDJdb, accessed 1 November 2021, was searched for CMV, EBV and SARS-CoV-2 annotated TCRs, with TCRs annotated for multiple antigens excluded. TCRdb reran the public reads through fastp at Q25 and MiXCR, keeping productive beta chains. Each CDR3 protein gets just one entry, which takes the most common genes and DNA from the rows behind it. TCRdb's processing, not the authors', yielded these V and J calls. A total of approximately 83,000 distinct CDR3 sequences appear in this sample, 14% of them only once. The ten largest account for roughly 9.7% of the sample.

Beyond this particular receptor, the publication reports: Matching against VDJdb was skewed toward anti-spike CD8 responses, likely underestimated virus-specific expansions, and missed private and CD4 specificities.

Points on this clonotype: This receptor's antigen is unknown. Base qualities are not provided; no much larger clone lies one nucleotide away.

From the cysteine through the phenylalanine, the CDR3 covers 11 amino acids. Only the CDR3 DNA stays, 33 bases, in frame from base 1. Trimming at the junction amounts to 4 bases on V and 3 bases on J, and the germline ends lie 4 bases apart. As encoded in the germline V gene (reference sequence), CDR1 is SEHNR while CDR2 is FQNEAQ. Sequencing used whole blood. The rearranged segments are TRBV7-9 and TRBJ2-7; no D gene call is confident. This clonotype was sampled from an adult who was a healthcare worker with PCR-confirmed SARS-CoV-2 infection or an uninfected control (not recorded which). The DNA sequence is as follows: TGTGCCAGCAGCTCCTACTACGAGCAGTACTTC. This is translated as CASSSYYEQYF. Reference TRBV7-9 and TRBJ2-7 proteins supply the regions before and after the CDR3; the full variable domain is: DTGVSQNPRHKITKRGQNVTFRCDPISEHNRLYWYRQTLGQGPEFLTYFQNEAQLEKSRLLSDRFSAERPKGSFSTLEIQRTEQGDSAMYLCASSSYYEQYFGPGTRLTVT.